The T cell receptor (beta chain) described here comes from a study of beta chain features in type 1 diabetes. On this clone: Its antigen is unidentified.

The study reverse transcribed the entire isolated RNA, so it sequenced expressed TCRB transcripts. The protocol was immunoSEQ multiplex PCR, while the TCRdb copy is restricted to in-frame clones and leaves out a portion. Of roughly 700,000 clones in the sample, 10% to 15% were seen once. Findings of the study overall: Comparison showed that naive, central memory and Treg TCRB repertoires appeared more similar among patients than among healthy donors. Type 1 diabetes patients had TCRB CDR3s that were shorter (moderately but significantly so) in all four CD4+ subsets. In patients and controls equally, PCR might favor templates that are shorter. A potential influence of HLA type upon TCRB rearrangement remained unresolved herein.

The V segment lost 5 bases and the J segment 0 bases; nucleotides outside the gene matches: 9. The germline CDR1 and CDR2 sequences are SEHNR and FQNEAQ (reference sequence). The CDR3 runs to 16 residues. The sequence derives from a man younger than 30 with type 1 diabetes. V is TRBV7-9 and J is TRBJ2-7; 8 bases fit TRBD2. Sequenced sample: naive CD4+ T cells from blood. In DNA, the CDR3 is TGTGCCAGCAGCCTAGGAGGCGGGGGGACCTCCTACGAGCAGTACTTC. This sequence encodes CASSLGGGGTSYEQYF.